These 27 T cell receptor beta chains originate from one sample sequenced in a study of blood T cell repertoires in COVID-19. Sequenced by immunoSEQ multiplex PCR; TCRdb stores in-frame clones only, minus some. The profile shows roughly 170,000 clones, more than 85% of them singletons. The source material was peripheral blood. These receptors all come from a man aged 35-49 years with active or convalescent COVID-19.

V is TRBV5-1 and J is TRBJ1-1; unclear D gene. CDR1 is SGHRS, CDR2 YFSETQ, per germline. The CDR3 spans 16 residues. Trimming stripped 0 bases from V and 5 bases from J, with 17 bases between. The DNA of the CDR3 is TGCGCCAGCAGCTTGGGGACTGGGGTGGGGAGGACTGAAGCTTTCTTT. Its translation is CASSLGTGVGRTEAFF.

This clone has a handful of counts. The chain has TRBV5-6 and TRBJ1-5, with D unclear. CDR3 length: 16 amino acids. CDR1 and CDR2 from the germline V gene are SGHDT and YYEEEE. Trimming removed 7 bases at V and 0 bases at J, with 17 bases between. The CDR3 DNA reads as TGTGCCAGCCAGGACGCGGGAGCCGATAGCAATCAGCCCCAGCATTTT. Translation gives CASQDAGADSNQPQHF. Based on the CDR3 plus reference TRBV5-6 and TRBJ1-5, the full variable domain is DAGVTQSPTHLIKTRGQQVTLRCSPKSGHDTVSWYQQALGQGPQFIFQYYEEEERQRGNFPDRFSGHQFPNYSSELNVNALLLGDSALYLCASQDAGADSNQPQHFGDGTRLSIL.

The V call is TRBV30, the J call TRBJ1-2, with 8 bases matching TRBD1. Germline V lookup: CDR1 GTSNPN, CDR2 SVGIG (reference sequence). The length of the CDR3 is 13 residues. The V gene end was trimmed by 0 bases and the J gene end by 9 bases; junction bases not matched to a gene: 6. For the CDR3, the DNA is TGTGCCTGGAGTGTCGGCGGACAGGGTCGCTACACCTTC. Its translation is CAWSVGGQGRYTF.

The V and J genes are TRBV7-8 and TRBJ2-2, with 7 bases lining up with TRBD1. This CDR3 comprises 13 residues. V lost 11 bases to trimming and J lost 1 base; unmatched junction nucleotides: 4. The germline gives CDR1 SGHVS, CDR2 FQNEAQ. The CDR3 protein is CAFGQENTGELFF. As DNA, the CDR3 is TGTGCCTTCGGACAGGAGAACACCGGGGAGCTGTTTTTT.

CDR3 nucleotides: TGTGCCAGCAGGATGGAGGGTATCTACGAGCAGTACTTC. Translated, it gives CASRMEGIYEQYF. The chain combines TRBV11-3 with TRBJ2-7; possible D gene TRBD2, 6 bases. The CDR3 has 13 residues. Germline values: CDR1 SGHNT, CDR2 YENEEA. V lost 6 bases, J lost 3 bases, and 12 bases lay in between.

The V gene is TRBV6-5, the J gene TRBJ1-2; a possible D gene is TRBD1 (5 bases). CDR1 MNHEY and CDR2 SVGAGI come from the germline V gene. With 8 bases removed from V and 8 bases from J, the gap between germline ends came to 18 bases. CDR3 size: 13 residues. In DNA form, the CDR3 reads TGTGCCAGCGCTGATTCCGTCAGGGTCGGCTACACCTTC. This encodes CASADSVRVGYTF.

The genes are TRBV11-1 and TRBJ2-2; tentative D call: TRBD1 (5 bases). V gave up 7 bases and J gave up 6 bases, with 18 bases separating them. The CDR3 totals 15 residues. Looked up from germline, CDR1 is SGHAT and CDR2 is FQDESV (reference sequence). The DNA of the CDR3 is TGTGCCAGCAAATCCCAGGGTCCCCTCGCCGGGGAGCTGTTTTTT. Translated: CASKSQGPLAGELFF.

Turning to this clone: The sample contains more than one DNA sequence encoding this CDR3. V is TRBV14 and J is TRBJ1-2; 8 bases agree with TRBD1. This CDR3 comprises 14 residues. The V and J ends lost 4 bases and 4 bases, in that order; junction bases with no gene match: 5. Germline CDR1 is SGHDN and CDR2 is FVKESK. In DNA, the CDR3 is TGTGCCAGCAGCCCTCCCGGACAGGGCTATGGCTACACCTTC. Translated, it gives CASSPPGQGYGYTF. Complete variable domain (other parts from reference TRBV14 and TRBJ1-2): EAGVTQFPSHSVIEKGQTVTLRCDPISGHDNLYWYRRVMGKEIKFLLHFVKESKQDESGMPNNRFLAERTGGTYSTLKVQPAELEDSGVYFCASSPPGQGYGYTFGSGTRLTVV.

The chain is built from TRBV30 and TRBJ1-2; D is unclear. V was clipped by 3 bases and J by 2 bases, with 4 bases between them. Germline V gene sequence: CDR1 GTSNPN, CDR2 SVGIG (reference sequence). This CDR3 is built from 11 residues. Here the CDR3 DNA reads TGTGCCTGGAGCCCGAACTATGGCTACACCTTC. This sequence encodes CAWSPNYGYTF. The full variable domain, in which reference TRBV30 and TRBJ1-2 provide the parts outside the CDR3, is SQTIHQWPATLVQPVGSPLSLECTVEGTSNPNLYWYRQAAGRGLQLLFYSVGIGQISSEVPQNLSASRPQDRQFILSSKKLLLSDSGFYLCAWSPNYGYTFGSGTRLTVV.

This clone was seen more than once but under ten times. The chain recombines TRBV11-3 with TRBJ2-2; TRBD1 aligns across 10 bases. CDR1 SGHNT and CDR2 YENEEA come from the germline V gene. This CDR3 has 14 residues. The trim removed 5 bases at V and 6 bases at J, leaving 3 bases unmatched. CDR3 sequence: CASSKGQGSGELFF. The CDR3 DNA reads as TGTGCCAGCAGCAAGGGACAGGGGTCCGGGGAGCTGTTTTTT.

The chain employs TRBV3-1 (or the pseudogene TRBV3-2) and TRBJ2-1, with TRBD1 matching 10 bases. From germline, CDR1 is LGHDT and CDR2 YNNKEL (reference sequence). This CDR3 is 14 amino acids long. V lost 5 bases to trimming and J lost 10 bases; unmatched junction nucleotides: 8. The CDR3 sequence: CASSAGTGELEQFF. The CDR3 coding sequence is TGTGCCAGCAGCGCCGGGACAGGGGAGTTGGAGCAGTTCTTC.

This chain links TRBV19 with TRBJ2-7; 10 bases map to TRBD2. Germline-derived CDR1 and CDR2 are LNHDA and SQIVND (reference sequence). After removal of 5 bases from V and 2 bases from J, the junction contained 6 bases not matched to a gene. The CDR3 totals 15 residues. CDR3 coding DNA: TGTGCCAGTAGTCCTGACCTAGCGGGGGCCTACGAGCAGTACTTC. Translated, it gives CASSPDLAGAYEQYF.

V is TRBV11-2 and J is TRBJ2-7; D is possibly TRBD1 (6 bases). CDR1 is SGHAT and CDR2 is FQNNGV in the germline V gene. V gave up 4 bases and J gave up 3 bases, with 19 bases separating them. The length of the CDR3 is 16 residues. Here the CDR3 DNA reads TGTGCCAGCAGCTCCCCCCACCAGGGGTTGAGCTACGAGCAGTACTTC. Translation gives CASSSPHQGLSYEQYF.

The chain carries TRBV5-4 and TRBJ2-5; tentatively, D is TRBD1 (7 bases). Trimming left V 4 bases short and J 5 bases short, with 27 bases between. The CDR3 runs 18 residues. The V gene's germline CDR1 is SGHNT and CDR2 YYREEE (reference sequence). The CDR3 loop is CASSPTRGGTPGGETQYF. The CDR3 DNA is TGTGCCAGCAGCCCAACCCGCGGCGGGACCCCAGGGGGGGAGACCCAGTACTTC.

In this sample, this clone turned up once. This chain connects TRBV6-4 to TRBJ1-5; perhaps TRBD1 as D (6 bases). Germline CDR1 reads MRHNA; CDR2 reads SNTAGT. The V end lost 7 bases, the J end lost 6 bases, and 22 bases lay between the germline ends. This CDR3 is built from 16 residues. Written as DNA, the CDR3 is TGTGCCAGCACCCGCGGCGGGCCCACAGGGCCTCAGCCCCAGCATTTT. It codes for CASTRGGPTGPQPQHF.

This chain joins TRBV7-8 and TRBJ1-2; possible D gene TRBD1, 5 bases. V was cut by 1 base and J by 4 bases, with 10 bases left in between. This CDR3 comprises 14 residues. CDR1 is SGHVS and CDR2 is FQNEAQ in the germline V gene. The CDR3 sequence is CASSLVVGLYGYTF. CDR3 nucleotide sequence: TGTGCCAGCAGCTTAGTGGTGGGACTCTATGGCTACACCTTC.

The CDR3 DNA reads TGTGCCAGTAGCGGGTATGGGGATACGCAGTATTTT. Protein: CASSGYGDTQYF. The gene calls are TRBV2 and TRBJ2-3; 7 nucleotides agree with TRBD2. Germline V gene sequence: CDR1 SNHLY, CDR2 FYNNEI. J gave up 6 bases and V 9 bases, and 6 bases lay outside the gene matches. CDR3 length: 12 residues.

This clone appeared once. The chain links TRBV19 to TRBJ1-2; D unclear. The CDR3 extends over 15 amino acids. CDR1 and CDR2 (germline): LNHDA, SQIVND (reference sequence). Trimming pared 5 bases from V and 1 base from J, leaving 14 bases between. The CDR3 region is CASSPRYQRNYGYTF. CDR3 coding DNA: TGTGCCAGTAGTCCACGGTATCAGCGTAACTATGGCTACACCTTC.

The rearrangement uses TRBV5-6 and TRBJ2-1; 11 bases match TRBD2. CDR1 and CDR2 (germline): SGHDT, YYEEEE. The CDR3 covers 17 residues. The V and J ends lost 4 bases and 0 bases, in that order; junction bases with no gene match: 6. CDR3 sequence reads: CASSRTSGPSSYNEQFF. Written as DNA, the CDR3 is TGTGCCAGCAGCCGGACTAGCGGGCCCAGCTCCTACAATGAGCAGTTCTTC.

This chain uses TRBV28 with TRBJ1-2, with TRBD1 matching over 7 bases. The germline V gene encodes CDR1 MDHEN and CDR2 SYDVKM. The CDR3 has 15 residues. J gave up 8 bases and V 2 bases, and 11 bases lay outside the gene matches. CDR3 in amino acids: CASSLLDRTYEGYTF. The CDR3 DNA sequence: TGTGCCAGCAGTTTACTGGACAGGACCTATGAGGGCTACACCTTC.

With respect to this clone: Other DNA sequences in the sample encode the same CDR3. The chain links TRBV12-3 or TRBV12-4 to TRBJ1-5, with D perhaps matching TRBD1 (5 bases). The CDR3 is 13 amino acids. Trimming took 3 bases from V and 4 from J, leaving 7 bases between them. CDR3 nucleotide sequence: TGTGCCAGCAGTTTCTCAGGGAATCAGCCCCAGCATTTT. This codes for CASSFSGNQPQHF.

This chain uses TRBV11-2 with TRBJ1-2; D uncertain. Trimming removed 1 base at V and 12 bases at J, with 12 bases between. Germline V gene lookup returns CDR1 SGHAT and CDR2 FQNNGV. The CDR3 extends over 12 amino acids. DNA of the CDR3: TGTGCCAGCAGCTTAGCCCTAGATATGCACACCTTC. This codes for CASSLALDMHTF.

The rearrangement links TRBV7-9 to TRBJ1-5, with 7 bases aligning to TRBD1. Germline lookup yields CDR1 SEHNR and CDR2 FQNEAQ (reference sequence). Trimming cost V 5 bases and J 7 bases; bases outside gene matches: 5. The CDR3 has 13 residues. In nucleotides, the CDR3 is TGTGCCAGCAGCCGAGGGGGCGGGCAGCCCCAGCATTTT. Translated: CASSRGGGQPQHF.

The V and J genes are TRBV11-2 and TRBJ1-1, with D perhaps matching TRBD1 (6 bases). Germline CDR1 SGHAT, CDR2 FQNNGV. The CDR3 totals 12 residues. The V end lost 0 bases, the J end lost 9 bases, and 8 bases lay between the germline ends. The CDR3 DNA is TGTGCCAGCAGCTTAGACAGGGACAAAGCTTTCTTT. Its protein product is CASSLDRDKAFF.

The chain has TRBV6-5 and TRBJ2-4, with 8 nucleotides matching TRBD1. Germline V gives CDR1 MNHEY, CDR2 SVGAGI. This CDR3 has 15 residues. Trimming at V came to 6 bases and at J to 0 bases, leaving 4 bases not matched to a gene. This CDR3 is CASRDRVRAKNIQYF. The CDR3 DNA is TGTGCCAGCAGGGACAGGGTGCGAGCCAAAAACATTCAGTACTTC.

The chain recombines TRBV4-1 with TRBJ1-6, with 8 bases lining up with TRBD1. The CDR3 length is 17 residues. CDR1 and CDR2 from the germline V gene are MGHRA and YSYEKL. V dropped 5 bases and J dropped 3; count of bases not matched to a gene: 9. CDR3 amino acids: CASSFLRQGNYNSPLHF. The CDR3 DNA is TGCGCCAGCAGCTTCCTCCGACAGGGGAACTATAATTCACCCCTCCACTTT.

Here the CDR3 reads CASSGQGLAFF. Written as DNA, the CDR3 is TGTGCCAGCAGTGGACAGGGTTTGGCTTTCTTT. The chain employs TRBV28 and TRBJ1-1; 8 positions agree with TRBD1. The CDR3 length is 11 residues. Trimming took 5 bases from V and 11 from J; bases not matched to a gene: 4. CDR1 is MDHEN, CDR2 SYDVKM, per germline.